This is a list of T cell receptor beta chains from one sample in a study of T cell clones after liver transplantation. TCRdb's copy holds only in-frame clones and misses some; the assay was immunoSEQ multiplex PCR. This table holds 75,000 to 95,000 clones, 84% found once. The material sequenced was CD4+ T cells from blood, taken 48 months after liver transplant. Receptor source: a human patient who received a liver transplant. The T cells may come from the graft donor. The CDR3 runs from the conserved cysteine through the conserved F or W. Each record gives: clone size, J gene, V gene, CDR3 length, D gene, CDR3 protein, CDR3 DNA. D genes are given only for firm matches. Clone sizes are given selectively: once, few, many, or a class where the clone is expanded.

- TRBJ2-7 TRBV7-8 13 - CASSPRTNYEQYF TGTGCCAGCAGCCCCCGGACCAACTACGAGCAGTACTTC
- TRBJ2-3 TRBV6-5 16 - CASGLGRVWDTDTQYF TGTGCCAGCGGTTTAGGTCGGGTATGGGACACAGATACGCAGTATTTT
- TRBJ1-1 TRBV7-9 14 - CASNTPAGGTEAFF TGTGCCAGCAACACCCCCGCCGGGGGCACTGAAGCTTTCTTT
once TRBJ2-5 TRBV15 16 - CATSSLKGDTEETQYF TGTGCCACCAGCAGCCTAAAGGGAGACACCGAAGAGACCCAGTACTTC
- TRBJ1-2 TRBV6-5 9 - CASNYGYTF TGTGCCAGCAACTATGGCTACACCTTC
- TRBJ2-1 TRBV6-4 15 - CASSAQGSGYNEQFF TGTGCCAGCAGCGCCCAGGGAAGCGGGTACAATGAGCAGTTCTTC
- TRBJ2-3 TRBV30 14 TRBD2 CAWSTSGSSDTQYF TGTGCCTGGAGTACTAGCGGGAGCTCGGATACGCAGTATTTT
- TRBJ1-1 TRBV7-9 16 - CASSLALKKRDTEAFF TGTGCCAGCAGCTTAGCGCTTAAGAAAAGGGACACTGAAGCTTTCTTT
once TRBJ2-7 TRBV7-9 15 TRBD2 CASSRAGTIPYEQYF TGTGCCAGCAGCCGCGCCGGGACTATCCCCTACGAGCAGTACTTC
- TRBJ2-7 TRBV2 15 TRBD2 CASGTRTSAPYEQYF TGTGCCAGCGGGACACGGACTAGCGCACCCTACGAGCAGTACTTC
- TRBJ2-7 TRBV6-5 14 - CASSNTRNSYEQYF TGTGCCAGCAGTAACACTAGAAACTCCTACGAGCAGTACTTC
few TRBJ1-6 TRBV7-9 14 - CASSFINRNSPLHF TGTGCCAGCAGCTTCATCAATAGGAATTCACCCCTCCACTTT
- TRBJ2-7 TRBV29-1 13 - CSVVLQGGYEQYF TGCAGCGTTGTATTGCAGGGGGGGTACGAGCAGTACTTC
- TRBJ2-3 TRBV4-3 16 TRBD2 CASSPLLAGGADTQYF TGCGCCAGCAGCCCCCTTTTAGCGGGGGGCGCAGATACGCAGTATTTT
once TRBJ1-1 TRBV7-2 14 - CASSLRGGKTEAFF TGTGCCAGCAGCTTGAGGGGTGGGAAGACTGAAGCTTTCTTT
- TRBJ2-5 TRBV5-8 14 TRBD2 CASSQGTSQATQYF TGTGCCAGCAGCCAGGGGACTAGCCAGGCGACCCAGTACTTC
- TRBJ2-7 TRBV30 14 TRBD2 CAWSVGGGIYEQYF TGTGCCTGGAGTGTGGGGGGGGGAATCTACGAGCAGTACTTC
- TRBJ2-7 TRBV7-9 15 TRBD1 CASSRGQGARYEQYF TGTGCCAGCAGCCGAGGACAGGGGGCTCGGTACGAGCAGTACTTC
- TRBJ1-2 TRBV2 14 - CASSVVSGDYGYTF TGTGCCAGCAGCGTGGTCTCGGGTGACTATGGCTACACCTTC
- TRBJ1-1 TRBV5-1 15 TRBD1 CASSTLTGGETEAFF TGCGCCAGCAGCACCCTGACAGGGGGCGAGACTGAAGCTTTCTTT
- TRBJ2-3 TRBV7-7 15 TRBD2 CASSKTLAEGDTQYF TGTGCTAGCAGCAAAACACTAGCGGAGGGAGATACGCAGTATTTT
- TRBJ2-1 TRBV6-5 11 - CASSRLTEQFF TGTGCCAGCAGCCGACTAACTGAGCAGTTCTTC